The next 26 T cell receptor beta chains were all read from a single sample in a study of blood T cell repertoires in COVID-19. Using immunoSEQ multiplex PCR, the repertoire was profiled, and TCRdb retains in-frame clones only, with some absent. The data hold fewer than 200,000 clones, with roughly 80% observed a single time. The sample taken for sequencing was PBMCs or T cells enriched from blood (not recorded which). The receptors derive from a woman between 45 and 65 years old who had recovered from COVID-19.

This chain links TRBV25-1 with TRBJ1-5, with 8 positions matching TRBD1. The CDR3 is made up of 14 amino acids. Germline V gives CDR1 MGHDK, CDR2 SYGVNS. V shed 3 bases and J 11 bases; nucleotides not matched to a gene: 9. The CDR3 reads CASSEGQVEEAQHF. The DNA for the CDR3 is TGTGCCAGCAGTGAGGGACAGGTGGAAGAAGCCCAGCATTTT.

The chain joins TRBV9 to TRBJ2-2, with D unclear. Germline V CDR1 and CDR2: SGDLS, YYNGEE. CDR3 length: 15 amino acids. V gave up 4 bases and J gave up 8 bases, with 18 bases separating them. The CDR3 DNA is TGTGCCAGCAGCCCTAGGTTTGACGGGTGGGGGGAGCTGTTTTTT. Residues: CASSPRFDGWGELFF.

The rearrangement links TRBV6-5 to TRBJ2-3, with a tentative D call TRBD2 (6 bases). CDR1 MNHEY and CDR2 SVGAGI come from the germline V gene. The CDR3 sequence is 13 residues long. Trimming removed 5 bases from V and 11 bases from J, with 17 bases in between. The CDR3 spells CASSIKTGLLQYF. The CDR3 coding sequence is TGTGCCAGCAGTATTAAAACGGGACTCCTGCAGTATTTT.

CDR3 DNA: TGTGCCAGCAGTCCGGACCTACAGGGAAGTAACTATGGCTACACCTTC. Its protein product is CASSPDLQGSNYGYTF. This rearrangement joins TRBV28 to TRBJ1-2, with a tentative D call TRBD1 (6 bases). Germline V gene sequence: CDR1 MDHEN, CDR2 SYDVKM. The CDR3 spans 16 residues. Trimming removed 5 bases at V and 1 base at J, with 17 bases between.

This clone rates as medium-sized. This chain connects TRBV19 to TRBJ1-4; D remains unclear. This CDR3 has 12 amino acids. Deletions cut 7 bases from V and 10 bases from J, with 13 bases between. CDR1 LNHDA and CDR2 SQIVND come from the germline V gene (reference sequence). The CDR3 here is CASISGGRKLFF. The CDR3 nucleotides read TGTGCCAGTATATCGGGAGGTCGAAAACTGTTTTTT.

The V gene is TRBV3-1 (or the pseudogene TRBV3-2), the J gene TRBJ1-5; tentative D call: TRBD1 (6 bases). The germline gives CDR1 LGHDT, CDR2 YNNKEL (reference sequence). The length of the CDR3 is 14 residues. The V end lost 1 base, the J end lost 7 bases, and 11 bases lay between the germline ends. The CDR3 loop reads CASSQAGAGQPQHF. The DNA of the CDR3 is TGTGCCAGCAGCCAAGCAGGGGCAGGGCAGCCCCAGCATTTT.

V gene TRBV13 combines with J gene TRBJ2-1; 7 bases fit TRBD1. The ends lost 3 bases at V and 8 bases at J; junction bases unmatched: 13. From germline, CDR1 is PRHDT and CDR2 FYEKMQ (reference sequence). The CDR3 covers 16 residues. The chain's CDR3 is CASSLRIVTGRHEQFF. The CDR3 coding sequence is TGTGCCAGCAGCTTGAGGATAGTGACAGGGCGGCATGAGCAGTTCTTC.

CDR3 region: CASSHSGSETQYF. The CDR3 bases are TGCGCCAGCAGCCACTCAGGGTCAGAGACCCAGTACTTC. The chain combines TRBV4-3 with TRBJ2-5, with D perhaps matching TRBD1 (5 bases). There are 13 residues in the CDR3. Germline V CDR1 and CDR2: LGHNA, YSLEER. Trimming took 3 bases from V and 4 from J, leaving 9 bases between them.

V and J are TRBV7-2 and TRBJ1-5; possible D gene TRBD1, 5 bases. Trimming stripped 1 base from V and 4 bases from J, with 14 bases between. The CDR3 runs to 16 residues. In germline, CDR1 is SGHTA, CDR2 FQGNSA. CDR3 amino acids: CASSLVWGGVNQPQHF. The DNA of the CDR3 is TGTGCCAGCAGCTTAGTATGGGGGGGAGTTAATCAGCCCCAGCATTTT. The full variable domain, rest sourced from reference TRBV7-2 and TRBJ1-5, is GAGVSQSPSNKVTEKGKDVELRCDPISGHTALYWYRQSLGQGLEFLIYFQGNSAPDKSGLPSDRFSAERTGGSVSTLTIQRTQQEDSAVYLCASSLVWGGVNQPQHFGDGTRLSIL.

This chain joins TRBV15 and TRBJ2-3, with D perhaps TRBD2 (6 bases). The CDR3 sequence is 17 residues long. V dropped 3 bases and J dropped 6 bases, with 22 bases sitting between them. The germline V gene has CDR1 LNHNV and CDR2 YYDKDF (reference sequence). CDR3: CATSRTGTPPWVDTQYF. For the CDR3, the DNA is TGTGCCACCAGCAGGACCGGGACTCCCCCTTGGGTTGATACGCAGTATTTT.

DNA for the CDR3: TGTGCCAGCAGCTTGGTCAGCGGAAGCACAGATACGCAGTATTTT. Protein: CASSLVSGSTDTQYF. The V call is TRBV7-2, the J call TRBJ2-3, with D perhaps matching TRBD2 (5 bases). CDR3 length: 15 amino acids. The V gene lost 3 bases and the J gene lost 0 bases, with 10 bases spanning the gap. Germline loops: CDR1 SGHTA, CDR2 FQGNSA.

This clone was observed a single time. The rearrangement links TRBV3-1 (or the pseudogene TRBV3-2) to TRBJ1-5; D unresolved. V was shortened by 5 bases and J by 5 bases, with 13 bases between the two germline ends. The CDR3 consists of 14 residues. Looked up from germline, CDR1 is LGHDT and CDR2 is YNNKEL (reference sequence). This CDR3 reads CASSFTTGYQPQHF. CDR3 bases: TGTGCCAGCAGCTTCACCACGGGGTATCAGCCCCAGCATTTT.

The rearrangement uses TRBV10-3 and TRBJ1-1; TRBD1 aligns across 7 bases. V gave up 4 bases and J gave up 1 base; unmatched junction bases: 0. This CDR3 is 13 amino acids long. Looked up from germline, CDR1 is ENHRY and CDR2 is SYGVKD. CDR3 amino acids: CAISGQGNTEAFF. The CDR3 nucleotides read TGTGCCATCAGTGGACAGGGGAACACTGAAGCTTTCTTT.

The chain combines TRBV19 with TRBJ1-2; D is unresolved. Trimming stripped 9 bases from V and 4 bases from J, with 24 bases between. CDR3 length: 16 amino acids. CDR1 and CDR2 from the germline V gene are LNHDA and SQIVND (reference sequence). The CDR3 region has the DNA TGTGCCAGCAGACCTAACGTTGGCGGCCGGCGCTATGGCTACACCTTC. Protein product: CASRPNVGGRRYGYTF.

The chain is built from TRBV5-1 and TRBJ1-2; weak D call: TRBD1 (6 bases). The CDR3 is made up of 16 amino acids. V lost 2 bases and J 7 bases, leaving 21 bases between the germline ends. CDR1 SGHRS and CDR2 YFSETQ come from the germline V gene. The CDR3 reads CASSLSGTPVRVGYTF. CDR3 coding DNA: TGCGCCAGCAGCTTATCCGGGACACCGGTAAGGGTTGGCTACACCTTC.

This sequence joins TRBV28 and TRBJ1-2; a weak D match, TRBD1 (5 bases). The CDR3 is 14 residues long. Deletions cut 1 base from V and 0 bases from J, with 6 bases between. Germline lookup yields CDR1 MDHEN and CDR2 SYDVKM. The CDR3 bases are TGTGCCAGCAGTTTATCAGGGACTAACTATGGCTACACCTTC. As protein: CASSLSGTNYGYTF.

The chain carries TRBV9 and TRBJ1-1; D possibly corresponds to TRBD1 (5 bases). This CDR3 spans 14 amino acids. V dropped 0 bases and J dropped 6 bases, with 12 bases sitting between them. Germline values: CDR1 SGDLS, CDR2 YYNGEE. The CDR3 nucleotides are TGTGCCAGCAGCGTAGGTTGGGCAGGGCCTGAAGCTTTCTTT. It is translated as CASSVGWAGPEAFF.

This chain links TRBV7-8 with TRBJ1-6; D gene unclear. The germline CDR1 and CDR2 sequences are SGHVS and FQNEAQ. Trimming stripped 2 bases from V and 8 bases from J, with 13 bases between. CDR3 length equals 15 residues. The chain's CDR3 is CASSLRGQFYSPLHF. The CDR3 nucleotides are TGTGCCAGCAGCTTAAGAGGGCAGTTTTATTCACCCCTCCACTTT.

CDR3: CATKPDRGREKLFF. The CDR3 DNA is TGTGCCACTAAACCCGACAGGGGGCGGGAAAAACTGTTTTTT. V and J are TRBV28 and TRBJ1-4, with 10 bases matching TRBD1. The germline V gene encodes CDR1 MDHEN and CDR2 SYDVKM. The V segment lost 10 bases and the J segment 8 bases; nucleotides outside the gene matches: 10. CDR3 length: 14 residues.

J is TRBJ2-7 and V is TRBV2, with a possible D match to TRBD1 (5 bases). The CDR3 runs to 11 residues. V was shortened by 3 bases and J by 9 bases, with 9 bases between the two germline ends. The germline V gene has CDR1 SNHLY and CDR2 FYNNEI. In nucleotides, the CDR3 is TGTGCCAGCAGTGAGCCAGGGCGGCAGTACGTC. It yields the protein CASSEPGRQYV.

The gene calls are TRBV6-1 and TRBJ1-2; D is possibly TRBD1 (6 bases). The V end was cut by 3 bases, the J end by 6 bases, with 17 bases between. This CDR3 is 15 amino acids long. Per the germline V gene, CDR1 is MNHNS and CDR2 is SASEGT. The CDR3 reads CASSDNRDTHNGYTF. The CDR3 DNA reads TGTGCCAGCAGTGATAACCGGGACACGCATAATGGCTACACCTTC.

CDR3 residues: CASSLWAGVGETQYF. The CDR3 DNA follows: TGTGCCAGCAGCTTATGGGCGGGGGTCGGGGAGACCCAGTACTTC. This rearrangement joins TRBV7-3 to TRBJ2-5; TRBD2 matches 7 bases. Per the germline V gene, CDR1 is SGHTA and CDR2 is FQGTGA. Trimming cost V 2 bases and J 5 bases; bases outside gene matches: 8. The CDR3 totals 15 residues.

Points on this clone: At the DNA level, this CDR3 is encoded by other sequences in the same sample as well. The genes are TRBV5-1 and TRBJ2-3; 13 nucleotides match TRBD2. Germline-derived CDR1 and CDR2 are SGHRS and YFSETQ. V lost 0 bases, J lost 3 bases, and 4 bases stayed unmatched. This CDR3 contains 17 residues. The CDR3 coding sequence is TGCGCCAGCAGCTTGGAGACTAGCGGGGGGCCAACAGATACGCAGTATTTT. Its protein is CASSLETSGGPTDTQYF.

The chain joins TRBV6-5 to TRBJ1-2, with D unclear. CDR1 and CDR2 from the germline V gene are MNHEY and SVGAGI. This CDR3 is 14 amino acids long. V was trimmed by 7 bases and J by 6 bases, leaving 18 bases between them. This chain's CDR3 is CASTRSRTFHGYTF. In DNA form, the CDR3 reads TGTGCCAGCACTAGGAGTCGCACGTTCCATGGCTACACCTTC.

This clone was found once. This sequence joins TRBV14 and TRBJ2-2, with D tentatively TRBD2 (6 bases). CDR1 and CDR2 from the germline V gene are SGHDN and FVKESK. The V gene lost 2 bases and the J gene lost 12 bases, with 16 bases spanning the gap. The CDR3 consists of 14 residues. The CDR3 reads CASSQPGLAKKLFF. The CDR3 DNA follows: TGTGCCAGCAGCCAACCGGGACTCGCTAAGAAGCTGTTTTTT.

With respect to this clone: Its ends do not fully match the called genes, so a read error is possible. The DNA for the CDR3 is TGCAGTGCTAGGGCTGGACAGGGGATAGGGTTT. Its protein is CSARAGQGIGF. The chain combines TRBV20-1 with TRBJ1-3, with 9 bases aligning to TRBD1. CDR3 length equals 11 residues. CDR1 is DFQATT and CDR2 is SNEGSKA in the germline V gene (reference sequence).